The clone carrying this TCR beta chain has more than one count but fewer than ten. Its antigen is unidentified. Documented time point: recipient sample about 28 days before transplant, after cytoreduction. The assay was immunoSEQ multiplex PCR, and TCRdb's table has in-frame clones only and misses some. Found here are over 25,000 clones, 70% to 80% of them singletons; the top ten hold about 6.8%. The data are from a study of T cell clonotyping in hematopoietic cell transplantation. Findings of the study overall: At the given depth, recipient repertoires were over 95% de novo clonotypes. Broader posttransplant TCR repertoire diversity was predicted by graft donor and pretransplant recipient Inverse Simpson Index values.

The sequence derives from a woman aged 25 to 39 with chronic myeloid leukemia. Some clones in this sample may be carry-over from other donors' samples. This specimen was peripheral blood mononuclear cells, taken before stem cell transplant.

CDR3 in amino acids: CASSLTYEKLFF. CDR3 nucleotide sequence: TGTGCCAGCAGCCTCACATATGAAAAACTGTTTTTT. The chain recombines TRBV5-5 with TRBJ1-4, with unresolved D. The germline V gene encodes CDR1 SGHKS and CDR2 YYEKEE (reference sequence). The V and J ends lost 4 bases and 6 bases respectively, with 7 bases between them. CDR3 size: 12 residues.